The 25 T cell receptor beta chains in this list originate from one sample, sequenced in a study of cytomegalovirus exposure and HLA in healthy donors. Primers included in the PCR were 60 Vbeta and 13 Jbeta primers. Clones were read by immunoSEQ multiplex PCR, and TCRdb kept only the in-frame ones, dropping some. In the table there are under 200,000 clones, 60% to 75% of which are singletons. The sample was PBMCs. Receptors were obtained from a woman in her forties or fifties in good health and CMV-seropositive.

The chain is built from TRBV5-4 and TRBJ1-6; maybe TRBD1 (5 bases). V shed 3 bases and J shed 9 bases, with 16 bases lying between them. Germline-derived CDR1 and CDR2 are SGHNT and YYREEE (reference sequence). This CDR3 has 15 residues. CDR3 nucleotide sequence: TGTGCCAGCAGCTCTACCGGCAGGGTTTCTTCACCCCTCCACTTT. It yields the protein CASSSTGRVSSPLHF.

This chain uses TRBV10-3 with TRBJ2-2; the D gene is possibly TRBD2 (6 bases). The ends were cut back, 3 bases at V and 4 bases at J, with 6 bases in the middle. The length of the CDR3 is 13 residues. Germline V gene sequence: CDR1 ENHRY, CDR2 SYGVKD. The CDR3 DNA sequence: TGTGCCATCAGTGACGGGGGCACCGGGGAGCTGTTTTTT. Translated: CAISDGGTGELFF.

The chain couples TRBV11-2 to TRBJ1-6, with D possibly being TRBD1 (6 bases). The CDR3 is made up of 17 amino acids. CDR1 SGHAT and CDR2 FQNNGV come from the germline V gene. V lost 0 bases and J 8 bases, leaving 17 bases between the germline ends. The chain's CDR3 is CASSLDRIQGIDSPLHF. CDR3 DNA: TGTGCCAGCAGCTTAGATCGGATACAGGGAATTGATTCACCCCTCCACTTT.

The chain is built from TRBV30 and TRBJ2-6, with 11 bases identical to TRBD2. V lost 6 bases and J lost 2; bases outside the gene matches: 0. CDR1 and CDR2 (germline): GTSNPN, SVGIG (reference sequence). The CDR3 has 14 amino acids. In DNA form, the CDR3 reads TGTGCCTGTAGCGGGGGGGCTGGGGCCAACGTCCTGACTTTC. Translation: CACSGGAGANVLTF.

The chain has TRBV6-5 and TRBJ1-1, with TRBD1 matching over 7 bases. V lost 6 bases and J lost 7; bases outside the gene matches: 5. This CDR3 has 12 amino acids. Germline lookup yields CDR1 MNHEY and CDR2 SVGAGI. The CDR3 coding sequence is TGTGCCAGCAGCCAATGGGACAGTGAAGCTTTCTTT. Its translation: CASSQWDSEAFF.

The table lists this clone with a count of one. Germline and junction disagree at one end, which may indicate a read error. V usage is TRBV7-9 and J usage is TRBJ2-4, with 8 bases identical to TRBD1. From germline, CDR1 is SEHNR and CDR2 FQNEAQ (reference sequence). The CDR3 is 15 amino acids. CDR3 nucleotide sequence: TGTTCCAGCAGCCGACAGGGGTTAGCCAAAAACATTCAGTACTTC. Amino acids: CSSSRQGLAKNIQYF.

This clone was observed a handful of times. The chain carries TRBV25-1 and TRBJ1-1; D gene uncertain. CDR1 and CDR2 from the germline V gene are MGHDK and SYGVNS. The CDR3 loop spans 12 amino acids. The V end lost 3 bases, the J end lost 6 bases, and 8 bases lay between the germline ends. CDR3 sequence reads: CASSDILAEAFF. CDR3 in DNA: TGTGCCAGCAGTGATATTCTCGCTGAAGCTTTCTTT. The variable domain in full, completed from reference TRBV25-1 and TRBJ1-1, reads EADIYQTPRYLVIGTGKKITLECSQTMGHDKMYWYQQDPGMELHLIHYSYGVNSTEKGDLSSESTVSRIRTEHFPLTLESARPSHTSQYLCASSDILAEAFFGQGTRLTVV.

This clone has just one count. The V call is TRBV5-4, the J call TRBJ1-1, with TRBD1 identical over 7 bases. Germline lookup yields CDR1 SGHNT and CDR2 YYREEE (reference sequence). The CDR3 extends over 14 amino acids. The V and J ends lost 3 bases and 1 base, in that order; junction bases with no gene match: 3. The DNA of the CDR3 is TGTGCCAGCAGCTACGGGACAGCGAACACTGAAGCTTTCTTT. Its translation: CASSYGTANTEAFF.

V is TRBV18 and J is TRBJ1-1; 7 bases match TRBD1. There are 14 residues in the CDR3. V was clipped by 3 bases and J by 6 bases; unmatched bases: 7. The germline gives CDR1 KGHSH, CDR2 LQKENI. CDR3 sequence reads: CASSPDRDNSEAFF. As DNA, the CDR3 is TGTGCCAGCTCACCTGACAGGGATAATTCTGAAGCTTTCTTT.

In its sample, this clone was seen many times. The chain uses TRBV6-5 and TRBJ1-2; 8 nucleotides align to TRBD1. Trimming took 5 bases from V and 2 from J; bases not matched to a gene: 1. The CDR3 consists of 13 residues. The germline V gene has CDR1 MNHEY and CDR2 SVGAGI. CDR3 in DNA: TGTGCCAGCAGTCGGACAGGGAACTATGGCTACACCTTC. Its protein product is CASSRTGNYGYTF.

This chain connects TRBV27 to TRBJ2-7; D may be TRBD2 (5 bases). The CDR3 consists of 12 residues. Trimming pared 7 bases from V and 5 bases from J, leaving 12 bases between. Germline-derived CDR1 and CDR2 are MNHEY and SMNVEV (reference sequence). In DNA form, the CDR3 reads TGTGCCAGCAAGGGTAGCGATAACGAGCAGTACTTC. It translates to CASKGSDNEQYF.

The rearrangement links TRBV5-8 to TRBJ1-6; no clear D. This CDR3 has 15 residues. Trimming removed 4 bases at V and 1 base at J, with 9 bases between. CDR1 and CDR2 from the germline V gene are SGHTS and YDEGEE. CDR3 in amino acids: CASSPRLSYNSPLHF. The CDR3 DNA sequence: TGTGCCAGCAGCCCCCGGTTGTCCTATAATTCACCCCTCCACTTT.

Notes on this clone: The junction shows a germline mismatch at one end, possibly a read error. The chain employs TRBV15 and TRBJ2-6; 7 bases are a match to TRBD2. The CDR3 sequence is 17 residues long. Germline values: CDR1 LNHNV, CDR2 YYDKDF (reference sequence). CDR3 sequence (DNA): TGTGCCACCAGGAGAGCGGGGTCTTACTCTGGGGCCAACGTCCTGACTTTC. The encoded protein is CATRRAGSYSGANVLTF.

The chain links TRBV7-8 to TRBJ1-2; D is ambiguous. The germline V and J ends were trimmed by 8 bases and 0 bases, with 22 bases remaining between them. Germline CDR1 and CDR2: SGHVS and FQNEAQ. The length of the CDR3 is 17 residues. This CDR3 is CASALNPGQLANYGYTF. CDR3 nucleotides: TGTGCCAGCGCCCTGAATCCGGGTCAGTTAGCTAACTATGGCTACACCTTC.

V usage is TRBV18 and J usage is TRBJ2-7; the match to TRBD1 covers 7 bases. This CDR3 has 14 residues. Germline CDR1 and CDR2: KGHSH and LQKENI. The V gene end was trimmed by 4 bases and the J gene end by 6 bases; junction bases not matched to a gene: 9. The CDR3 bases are TGTGCCAGCTCACTTCAAACAGGGGATGGCGAGCAGTACTTC. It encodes CASSLQTGDGEQYF. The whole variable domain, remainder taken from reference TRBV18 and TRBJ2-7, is NAGVMQNPRHLVRRRGQEARLRCSPMKGHSHVYWYRQLPEEGLKFMVYLQKENIIDESGMPKERFSAEFPKEGPSILRIQQVVRGDSAAYFCASSLQTGDGEQYFGPGTRLTVT.

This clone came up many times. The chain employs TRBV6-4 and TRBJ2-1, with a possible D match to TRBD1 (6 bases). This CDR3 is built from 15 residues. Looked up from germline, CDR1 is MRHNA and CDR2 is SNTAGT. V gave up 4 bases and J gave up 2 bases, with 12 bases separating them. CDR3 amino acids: CASSASGEPYNEQFF. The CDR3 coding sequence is TGTGCCAGCAGTGCTTCAGGGGAGCCCTACAATGAGCAGTTCTTC.

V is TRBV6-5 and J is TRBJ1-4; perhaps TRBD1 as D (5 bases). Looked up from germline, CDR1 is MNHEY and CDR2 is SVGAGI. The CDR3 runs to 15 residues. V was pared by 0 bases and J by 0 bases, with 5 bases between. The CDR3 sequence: CASSYSTATNEKLFF. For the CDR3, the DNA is TGTGCCAGCAGTTACTCGACAGCAACTAATGAAAAACTGTTTTTT.

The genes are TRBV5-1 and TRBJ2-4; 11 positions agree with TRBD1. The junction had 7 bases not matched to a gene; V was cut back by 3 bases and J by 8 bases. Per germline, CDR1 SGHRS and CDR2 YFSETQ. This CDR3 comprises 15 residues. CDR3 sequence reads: CASSSTGTGGDIQYF. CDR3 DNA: TGCGCCAGCAGCTCCACCGGGACAGGGGGGGACATTCAGTACTTC.

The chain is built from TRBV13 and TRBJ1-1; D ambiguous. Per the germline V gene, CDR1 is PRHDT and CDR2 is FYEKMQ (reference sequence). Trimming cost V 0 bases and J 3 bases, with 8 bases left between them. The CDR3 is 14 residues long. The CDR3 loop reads CASSLGLRDTEAFF. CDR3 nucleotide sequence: TGTGCCAGCAGCTTAGGCCTACGGGACACTGAAGCTTTCTTT.

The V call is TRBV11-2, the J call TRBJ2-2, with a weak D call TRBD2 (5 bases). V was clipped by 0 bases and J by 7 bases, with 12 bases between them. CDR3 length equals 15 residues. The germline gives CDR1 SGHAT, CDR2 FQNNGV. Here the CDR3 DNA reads TGTGCCAGCAGCTTAGACGGTCTAGGGAGCGGGGAGCTGTTTTTT. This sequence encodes CASSLDGLGSGELFF. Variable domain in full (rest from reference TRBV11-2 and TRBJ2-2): EAGVAQSPRYKIIEKRQSVAFWCNPISGHATLYWYQQILGQGPKLLIQFQNNGVVDDSQLPKDRFSAERLKGVDSTLKIQPAKLEDSAVYLCASSLDGLGSGELFFGEGSRLTVL.

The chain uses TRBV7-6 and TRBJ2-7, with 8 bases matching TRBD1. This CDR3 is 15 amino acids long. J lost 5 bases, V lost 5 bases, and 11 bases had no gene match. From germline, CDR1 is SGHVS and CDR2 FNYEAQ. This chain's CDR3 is CASSPQGEIADEQYF. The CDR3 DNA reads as TGTGCCAGCAGCCCACAGGGGGAAATCGCGGACGAGCAGTACTTC.

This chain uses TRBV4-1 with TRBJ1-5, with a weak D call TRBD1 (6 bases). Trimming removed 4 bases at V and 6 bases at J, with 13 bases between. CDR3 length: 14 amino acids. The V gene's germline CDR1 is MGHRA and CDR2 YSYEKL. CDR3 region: CASSPDGTIQPQHF. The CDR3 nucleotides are TGCGCCAGCAGCCCGGACGGGACAATTCAGCCCCAGCATTTT.

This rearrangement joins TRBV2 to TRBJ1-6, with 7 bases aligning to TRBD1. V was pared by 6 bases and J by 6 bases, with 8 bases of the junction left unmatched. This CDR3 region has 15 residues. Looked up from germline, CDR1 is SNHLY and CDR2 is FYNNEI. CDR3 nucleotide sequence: TGTGCCAGCAGCGGGGGGGGGACAGCTAATTCACCCCTCCACTTT. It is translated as CASSGGGTANSPLHF.

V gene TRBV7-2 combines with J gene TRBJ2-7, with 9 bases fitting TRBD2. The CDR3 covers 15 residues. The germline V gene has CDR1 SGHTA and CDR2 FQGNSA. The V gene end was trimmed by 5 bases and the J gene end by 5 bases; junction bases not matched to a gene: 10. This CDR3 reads CASSGVWRGGHEQYF. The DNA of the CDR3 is TGTGCCAGCAGCGGGGTCTGGCGGGGGGGTCACGAGCAGTACTTC.

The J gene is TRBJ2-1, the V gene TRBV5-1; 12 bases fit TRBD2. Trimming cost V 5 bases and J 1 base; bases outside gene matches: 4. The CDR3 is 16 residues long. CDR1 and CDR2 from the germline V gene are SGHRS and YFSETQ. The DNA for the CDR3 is TGCGCCAGCAGTGATCTAGCGGGGGGGTCCTACAATGAGCAGTTCTTC. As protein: CASSDLAGGSYNEQFF.